This T cell receptor beta chain is drawn from a study of T cell repertoires in cytomegalovirus infection. CDR1 and CDR2 (germline): DFQATT, SNEGSKA (reference sequence). CDR3 size: 16 residues. V gave up 5 bases and J gave up 0 bases, with 19 bases separating them. MiXCR, applied by TCRdb to the reads, yields one record per CDR3 protein. The sample lists fewer than 900,000 distinct CDR3 sequences; approximately 32% were seen once. About this clonotype: Its antigen remains unknown.

Sequencing used cultured CD8+ T cells from PBMCs, obtained from culture after CMV antigen stimulation. The clonotype was recovered from a human donor in good health (CMV status not recorded). Some clones in this sample may be carry-over from other donors' samples. V gene TRBV20-1 combines with J gene TRBJ1-2; a weak D match, TRBD1 (6 bases). The CDR3 sequence is CSARDGGKGANYGYTF. As DNA, the CDR3 is TGCAGTGCTCGCGACGGCGGGAAGGGGGCTAACTATGGCTACACCTTC.